This T cell receptor (beta chain) was sequenced during a study of blood T cell repertoires in COVID-19. Study background: COVID-19 samples collected from the United States, Italy and Spain covered acute and convalescent phases. PBMCs, B-cell-depleted T cells, or T cells provided the cDNA or gDNA that made up the material.

Sequencing used immunoSEQ multiplex PCR; TCRdb keeps in-frame clones, though not all of them. The sample carries some 280,000 clones, approximately 91% recorded once. Unmatched junction bases numbered 7, after V lost 2 bases and J lost 10 bases. The germline V gene has CDR1 MDHEN and CDR2 SYDVKM. The CDR3 consists of 13 residues. The sample taken for sequencing was peripheral blood. V usage is TRBV28 and J usage is TRBJ1-1, with 7 bases lining up with TRBD1. The source of this sequence is a woman aged 55-70 years with acute or convalescent COVID-19. CDR3: CASSLTGAAGAFF. In DNA form, the CDR3 reads TGTGCCAGCAGTTTAACAGGGGCCGCCGGAGCTTTCTTT.